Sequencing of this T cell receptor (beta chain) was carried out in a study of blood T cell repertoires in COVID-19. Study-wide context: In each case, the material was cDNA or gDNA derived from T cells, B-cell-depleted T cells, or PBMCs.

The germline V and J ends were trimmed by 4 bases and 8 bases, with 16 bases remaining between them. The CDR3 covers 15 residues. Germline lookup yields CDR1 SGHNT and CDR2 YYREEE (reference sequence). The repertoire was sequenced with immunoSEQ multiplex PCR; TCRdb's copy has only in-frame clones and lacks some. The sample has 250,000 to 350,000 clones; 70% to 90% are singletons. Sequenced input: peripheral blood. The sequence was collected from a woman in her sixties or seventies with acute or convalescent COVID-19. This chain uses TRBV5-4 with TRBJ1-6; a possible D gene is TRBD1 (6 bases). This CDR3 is CASSDKTGWDSPLHF. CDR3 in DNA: TGTGCCAGCAGCGACAAGACAGGATGGGATTCACCCCTCCACTTT. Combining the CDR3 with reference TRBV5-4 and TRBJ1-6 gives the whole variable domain ETGVTQSPTHLIKTRGQQVTLRCSSQSGHNTVSWYQQALGQGPQFIFQYYREEENGRGNFPPRFSGLQFPNYSSELNVNALELDDSALYLCASSDKTGWDSPLHFGNGTRLTVT.